Presented here are 5 T cell receptor beta chains from one specimen sequenced in a study of T cell repertoires in cytomegalovirus infection. TCRdb fed the reads into MiXCR, producing one record per CDR3 protein. The sample lists more than 400,000 distinct CDR3 sequences; around a quarter were seen once. Material: PBMCs. These receptors were collected from a human donor in good health (CMV status not recorded). Some clones in this sample may be carry-over from other donors' samples.

The V call is TRBV2, the J call TRBJ1-1; possible D gene TRBD1, 6 bases. The CDR3 runs to 12 residues. The germline V gene encodes CDR1 SNHLY and CDR2 FYNNEI. The V end was cut by 6 bases, the J end by 5 bases, with 10 bases between. CDR3 in amino acids: CASSSGVTEAFF. The CDR3 DNA is TGTGCCAGCAGCTCAGGGGTAACTGAAGCTTTCTTT.

This chain connects TRBV12-3 or TRBV12-4 to TRBJ1-1; D uncertain. The CDR3 totals 15 residues. Trimming cost V 6 bases and J 0 bases, with 14 bases left between them. The chain's CDR3 is CASSPEGLLNTEAFF. Written as DNA, the CDR3 is TGTGCCAGCAGCCCTGAGGGTCTTTTGAACACTGAAGCTTTCTTT.

The V call is TRBV6-2 or TRBV6-3, the J call TRBJ1-3; D perhaps matches TRBD1 (5 bases). Germline CDR1 reads MNHEY; CDR2 reads SVGEGT. Trimming pared 7 bases from V and 4 bases from J, leaving 14 bases between. There are 14 residues in the CDR3. CDR3 coding DNA: TGTGCCAGCATCCTCGGGACTTCAGGAAACACCATATATTTT. As protein: CASILGTSGNTIYF.

In this sample, this clonotype turned up a few times. This chain connects TRBV19 to TRBJ1-5; possible D gene TRBD1, 5 bases. Germline V gene data show CDR1 as LNHDA and CDR2 as SQIVND (reference sequence). V was cut by 6 bases and J by 2 bases, with 14 bases left in between. The CDR3 totals 15 residues. CDR3 protein: CASRAGERGNQPQHF. CDR3 DNA sequence: TGTGCCAGTAGGGCGGGGGAACGAGGCAATCAGCCCCAGCATTTT.

This clonotype was detected a few times. The chain employs TRBV19 and TRBJ2-2, with 14 bases aligning to TRBD2. Per germline, CDR1 LNHDA and CDR2 SQIVND (reference sequence). This CDR3 region has 18 residues. Germline trimming cut 4 bases from V and 3 bases from J; bases unmatched to any gene: 7. The CDR3 loop reads CASSRGLAGGWDTGELFF. The DNA for the CDR3 is TGTGCCAGTAGTAGAGGACTAGCGGGAGGCTGGGACACCGGGGAGCTGTTTTTT.